This T cell receptor (beta chain) was captured in a study of T cells after yellow fever vaccination. Study-wide background: When fractions had low cell numbers, they were prepared with SMART-Seq v4 Ultra Low Input.

In TCRdb, the 5' RACE reads were re-called with MiXCR into one record per CDR3 protein. The data show 450,000 to 550,000 distinct CDR3 sequences, with just over 20% seen just once and about a sixth held by the top ten. Germline V CDR1 and CDR2: DFQATT, SNEGSKA (reference sequence). Trimming removed 0 bases at V and 0 bases at J, with 7 bases between. This CDR3 spans 14 amino acids. Sequenced here: PBMCs, sampled 20 to 25 days after the first yellow fever vaccination. The V call is TRBV20-1, the J call TRBJ2-3; D remains ambiguous. This TCR came from a man aged 18 to 30 who received the YFV17D yellow fever vaccine. The CDR3 loop is CSARDLLSTDTQYF. In DNA form, the CDR3 reads TGCAGTGCTAGAGATCTACTTAGCACAGATACGCAGTATTTT.